This T cell receptor beta chain came from a study of blood T cell repertoires in COVID-19. Generated by immunoSEQ multiplex PCR, the TCRdb table keeps only in-frame clones and is missing some. The sample has under 300,000 clones; about 80% are singletons. The CDR3 loop spans 15 amino acids. Germline V gene lookup returns CDR1 SGHTA and CDR2 FQGNSA. V was pared by 5 bases and J by 9 bases, with 19 bases between. Sequenced: PBMCs or T cells enriched from blood (not recorded which). The receptor comes from a man aged 35 to 55 who had recovered from COVID-19. V gene TRBV7-2 combines with J gene TRBJ2-2, with a weak D call TRBD1 (5 bases). CDR3 in DNA: TGTGCCAGCAGCCCCGATAGTGGGGCGCCAAGGGAGCTGTTTTTT. Its translation: CASSPDSGAPRELFF.